These 10 T cell receptor beta chains came from one sample sequenced in a study of T cell changes during pregnancy in multiple sclerosis. Clones were sequenced by immunoSEQ multiplex PCR, and TCRdb holds only the in-frame ones, with some missing. The table shows around 130,000 clones, with about 96% occurring only once. Sequenced here: peripheral blood, sampled after pregnancy. The receptor set was obtained from a female donor with multiple sclerosis, enrolled in a pregnancy study.

This chain joins TRBV27 and TRBJ2-1; 14 nucleotides match TRBD2. The CDR3 sequence is 18 residues long. Germline V lookup: CDR1 MNHEY, CDR2 SMNVEV (reference sequence). V lost 5 bases, J lost 1 base, and 7 bases stayed unmatched. CDR3 loop: CASSGLAGGSKSYNEQFF. CDR3 DNA: TGTGCCAGCAGTGGACTAGCGGGAGGATCGAAGTCCTACAATGAGCAGTTCTTC.

The chain uses TRBV7-2 and TRBJ1-1, with 8 bases aligning to TRBD1. The length of the CDR3 is 17 residues. Germline assignment: CDR1 SGHTA and CDR2 FQGNSA. J lost 5 bases, V lost 4 bases, and 15 bases had no gene match. In nucleotides, the CDR3 is TGTGCCAGCAGCTATGGGGAGGGCAGGGGGCGCGAAACTGAAGCTTTCTTT. This gives the protein CASSYGEGRGRETEAFF.

This clone was seen a single time. The chain combines TRBV28 with TRBJ2-1; 10 bases match TRBD2. Germline V gives CDR1 MDHEN, CDR2 SYDVKM. V lost 5 bases, J lost 6 bases, and 4 bases stayed unmatched. The CDR3 length is 14 residues. The CDR3 DNA is TGTGCCAGCAGTCGAACTAGCGGGGCCAATGAGCAGTTCTTC. This encodes CASSRTSGANEQFF. The variable domain in full, completed from reference TRBV28 and TRBJ2-1, reads DVKVTQSSRYLVKRTGEKVFLECVQDMDHENMFWYRQDPGLGLRLIYFSYDVKMKEKGDIPEGYSVSREKKERFSLILESASTNQTSMYLCASSRTSGANEQFFGPGTRLTVL.

V usage is TRBV5-1 and J usage is TRBJ1-4; D might be TRBD1 (5 bases). Trimming left V 3 bases short and J 7 bases short, with 10 bases between. CDR3 length: 13 amino acids. The germline gives CDR1 SGHRS, CDR2 YFSETQ. CDR3 protein: CASSYFTGEKLFF. The CDR3 nucleotides read TGCGCCAGCAGCTACTTTACAGGTGAAAAACTGTTTTTT.

The J gene is TRBJ2-3, the V gene TRBV4-1, with 7 nucleotides matching TRBD2. The junction had 12 bases not matched to a gene; V was cut back by 0 bases and J by 6 bases. CDR1 and CDR2 from the germline V gene are MGHRA and YSYEKL. The CDR3 is 17 residues long. CDR3 sequence (DNA): TGCGCCAGCAGCCAAGAGGTGACTAGCAGTATCGGGGATACGCAGTATTTT. This sequence encodes CASSQEVTSSIGDTQYF.

The J gene is TRBJ1-2, the V gene TRBV30; 8 nucleotides line up with TRBD1. Trimming at V came to 1 base and at J to 4 bases, leaving 2 bases not matched to a gene. CDR1 and CDR2 (germline): GTSNPN, SVGIG (reference sequence). This CDR3 contains 13 residues. In nucleotides, the CDR3 is TGTGCCTGGAGTGGAGGACAGGGCTATGGCTACACCTTC. This encodes CAWSGGQGYGYTF.

The chain links TRBV11-2 to TRBJ1-4; D is possibly TRBD1 (5 bases). Germline assignment: CDR1 SGHAT and CDR2 FQNNGV. Trimming took 4 bases from V and 7 from J, leaving 10 bases between them. CDR3 length equals 13 residues. CDR3 DNA: TGTGCCAGCAGCTCCCCGGGGGGTGAAAAACTGTTTTTT. Residues: CASSSPGGEKLFF. The whole variable domain, filled in from reference TRBV11-2 and TRBJ1-4, reads EAGVAQSPRYKIIEKRQSVAFWCNPISGHATLYWYQQILGQGPKLLIQFQNNGVVDDSQLPKDRFSAERLKGVDSTLKIQPAKLEDSAVYLCASSSPGGEKLFFGSGTQLSVL.

The chain joins TRBV28 to TRBJ2-5; 10 nucleotides align to TRBD1. The V gene's germline CDR1 is MDHEN and CDR2 SYDVKM. With V trimmed by 1 base and J by 5 bases, 7 bases remained unmatched. The CDR3 runs to 16 residues. CDR3: CASSLSGQGVYETQYF. The CDR3 bases are TGTGCCAGCAGTTTATCCGGACAGGGGGTGTATGAGACCCAGTACTTC.

The chain is built from TRBV7-6 and TRBJ2-2; 11 bases are a match to TRBD2. The V segment lost 2 bases and the J segment 5 bases; nucleotides outside the gene matches: 4. This CDR3 contains 16 residues. CDR1 and CDR2 (germline): SGHVS, FNYEAQ. CDR3 amino acids: CASSLTSGRSTGELFF. The CDR3 region has the DNA TGTGCCAGCAGCTTAACTAGCGGGAGAAGTACCGGGGAGCTGTTTTTT.

This chain connects TRBV5-1 to TRBJ2-7, with 9 positions matching TRBD2. The CDR3 extends over 16 amino acids. With V trimmed by 0 bases and J by 3 bases, 7 bases remained unmatched. Germline loops: CDR1 SGHRS, CDR2 YFSETQ. The CDR3 spells CASSLERAAGGYEQYF. CDR3 bases: TGCGCCAGCAGCTTGGAGCGGGCAGCGGGAGGCTACGAGCAGTACTTC.